This TCR beta chain was obtained from a study of blood T cell repertoires in COVID-19 (TCRdb year 2020). About the investigation overall: The collaborator samples originated in the United States, Italy and Spain and spanned the acute and convalescent phases of COVID-19. The material from the prospective study consisted of cDNA or gDNA derived from T cells, B-cell-depleted T cells, or PBMCs. Deeply sampled blood TCRbeta repertoires from subjects exposed to, actively infected with, or recovered from COVID-19 were included in the dataset. The repertoires were released in a freely available public database meant as a resource for research on the immune response to SARS-CoV-2. Samples were obtained from the ongoing ImmuneRACE study (first 160 participants) and from over 1,000 subjects provided by 6 global collaborators. Sample metadata almost always included a de-identified subject ID, COVID-19 status, age in years and sex. HLA class I and class II types, where available, came from metadata supplied by the sample provider rather than from assay-based typing.

General conclusions and limits of the study: The quantity of clinical and demographic metadata differed by source and by participant and was supplied without curation.

A distance of 13 bases separates the germline ends of V and J, which lose 0 bases and 6 bases respectively. The CDR3 runs 14 amino acids, cysteine and phenylalanine included. The read is trimmed to its CDR3 DNA, 42 bases read in frame from base 1. Taken from the germline V gene, the CDR1 and CDR2 loops are SGHRS and YFSETQ. TCRbeta CDR3 regions were amplified from genomic DNA using the immunoSEQ Assay, a bias-controlled multiplex PCR. The original pipeline was this. The number of nucleated cells in each sample was estimated from the amplification of reference gene primers within the assay. Sequence reads were collapsed and filtered to measure the absolute abundance of every unique TCRbeta CDR3 rearrangement. For each sample, productive Simpson clonality was calculated as the square root of Simpson's diversity index across productive rearrangements. The table was pulled from immuneACCESS by TCRdb, which kept in-frame rearrangements only. Such tables lose some clones; where checked, under half of the loss comes from unresolved V genes, and the rest has no known cause. V and J calls and clone size are copied from that table; D and trimming were computed from the DNA. This sample holds roughly 70,000 clones; approximately 89% were observed only once. The ten largest clones take up just over 2.5% of the sample.

One collaborating source in Seattle enrolled patients during active infection and followed them longitudinally through the course of disease. Collaborating institutions collected whole blood in K2EDTA tubes following their own protocols. For TCRbeta analysis, collaborators shipped samples as frozen whole blood, isolated PBMCs, or DNA extracted from either of those sample types. This clone has only a few counts. The antigen it binds to is not known. No base quality values were provided; no much bigger clone lies one nucleotide off. The rearranged chain carries TRBV5-1 and TRBJ2-7; perhaps TRBD1 is the D gene, with 6 bases matching. The sample taken for sequencing was peripheral blood. The TCR originated in a man aged 50 to 60 with COVID-19, enrolled during active disease. The base sequence is TGCGCCAGCAGCTTGGACGGTCGAGGGGGCGAGCAGTACTTC. This translates into CASSLDGRGGEQYF.